What follows describes a single T cell receptor (beta chain). Its antigen is as yet unknown. Compared with germline, one end of the junction differs, possibly owing to a read error. According to the study, genomic DNA was the template for TCR beta VDJ and CDR3 profiling. TCRdb reanalysed the reads using MiXCR and keeps one entry per CDR3 protein. The data contain about 200,000 distinct CDR3 sequences, approximately 65% of them singletons. These data belong to a study of CD8+CD57+ T cells in acquired aplastic anemia. Study results and caveats: In CD8+ cells, Simpson's diversity showed no significant difference between patients and controls. Overlap between patients and controls comprised 25 to 35 CD8+ CDR3 sequences.

Germline V gene data show CDR1 as SQVTM and CDR2 as ANQGSEA. The CDR3 is made up of 11 amino acids. Sequencing was done on patients that had shown CD8+CD57+ cell expansion by flow cytometry. All patients were therapy-naive when blood was sampled. The chain is built from TRBV29-1 and TRBJ2-3; D perhaps matches TRBD1 (6 bases). The clonotype originates from a human donor with aplastic anemia. Sequencing was performed on sorted CD4+, CD8+, or CD8+CD57+ T cells (not recorded which) from PBMCs. CDR3 nucleotide sequence: TGCAGCGCCGCAGCAGGGGATACGCAGTATTTC. It codes for CSAAAGDTQYF.